This T cell receptor (beta chain) was recovered during a study of T cell responses to AZD1222 COVID-19 vaccine. The study's findings and limits: The breadth and depth of Spike-specific TCRs increased once two AZD1222 doses had been given.

Remarks on this clone: The antigen is undetermined.

V lost 4 bases to trimming and J lost 3 bases, with 14 bases between them. CDR1 MNHEY and CDR2 SVGAGI come from the germline V gene. The CDR3 is 15 residues long. Method: immunoSEQ multiplex PCR; TCRdb's copy keeps in-frame clones and lacks some. The sample has 120,000 or so clones, 70% to 85% seen once; the top ten hold 25% to 35%. The genes are TRBV6-5 and TRBJ2-3; D possibly corresponds to TRBD2 (6 bases). The source material was peripheral blood, sampled 28 days after the second AZD1222 dose. This TCR derives from an adult who received the AZD1222 COVID-19 vaccine. DNA of the CDR3: TGTGCCAGCAGTTTCGGCGGGGTGGGAACAGATACGCAGTATTTT. It specifies CASSFGGVGTDTQYF.